The next 7 T cell receptor beta chains were all read from a single sample in a study of blood T cell repertoires in COVID-19. Assay used: immunoSEQ multiplex PCR; TCRdb lists only in-frame clones, some missing. The table lists hundreds of thousands of clones, about 88% of them singletons. The specimen sequenced was peripheral blood. These receptors all stem from a man aged 18 to 29 with COVID-19, enrolled during active disease.

This chain uses TRBV5-4 with TRBJ1-2; D perhaps matches TRBD1 (6 bases). Trimming stripped 4 bases from V and 4 bases from J, with 17 bases between. Germline lookup yields CDR1 SGHNT and CDR2 YYREEE (reference sequence). This CDR3 spans 15 amino acids. For the CDR3, the DNA is TGTGCCAGCAGCCAGCGGGAACAGGGAACCTATGGCTACACCTTC. This encodes CASSQREQGTYGYTF. Variable domain in full (rest from reference TRBV5-4 and TRBJ1-2): ETGVTQSPTHLIKTRGQQVTLRCSSQSGHNTVSWYQQALGQGPQFIFQYYREEENGRGNFPPRFSGLQFPNYSSELNVNALELDDSALYLCASSQREQGTYGYTFGSGTRLTVV.

Regarding this clone: Other DNA sequences within the sample encode an identical CDR3. The chain couples TRBV2 to TRBJ1-5; TRBD1 matches at 7 bases. The junction had 4 bases not matched to a gene; V was cut back by 4 bases and J by 4 bases. In germline, CDR1 is SNHLY, CDR2 FYNNEI. This CDR3 has 14 amino acids. CDR3 DNA sequence: TGTGCCAGCAGTGGACAGGGCGGGAATCAGCCCCAGCATTTT. This gives the protein CASSGQGGNQPQHF. Filled out from reference TRBV2 and TRBJ1-5, the complete variable domain reads EPEVTQTPSHQVTQMGQEVILRCVPISNHLYFYWYRQILGQKVEFLVSFYNNEISEKSEIFDDQFSVERPDGSNFTLKIRSTKLEDSAMYFCASSGQGGNQPQHFGDGTRLSIL.

This chain uses TRBV7-9 with TRBJ2-1; D uncertain. The CDR3 totals 17 residues. V was pared by 5 bases and J by 0 bases, with 17 bases between. CDR1 is SEHNR, CDR2 FQNEAQ, per germline (reference sequence). This CDR3 is CASSTRLGRSSYNEQFF. CDR3 DNA: TGTGCCAGCAGCACAAGACTGGGTCGAAGCTCCTACAATGAGCAGTTCTTC.

Note on this clone: Other DNA sequences in this specimen translate into the identical CDR3. The CDR3, as DNA: TGTGCCAGCAGTTACCCAGGGTCCTACGAGCAGTACTTC. Protein product: CASSYPGSYEQYF. The chain couples TRBV6-5 to TRBJ2-7; tentatively, D is TRBD1 (5 bases). V shed 2 bases and J shed 1 base, with 6 bases lying between them. The CDR3 loop spans 13 amino acids. The germline V gene has CDR1 MNHEY and CDR2 SVGAGI.

This chain uses TRBV2 with TRBJ2-5; 7 nucleotides align to TRBD2. Per the germline V gene, CDR1 is SNHLY and CDR2 is FYNNEI. V lost 6 bases, J lost 5 bases, and 6 bases stayed unmatched. This CDR3 is 13 amino acids long. The CDR3 protein is CASSGGSGETQYF. In DNA form, the CDR3 reads TGTGCCAGCAGCGGGGGGTCGGGGGAGACCCAGTACTTC.

Turning to this clone: At the DNA level, this CDR3 is encoded by other sequences in the same sample as well. The chain links TRBV5-5 to TRBJ2-7; D unresolved. The length of the CDR3 is 12 residues. CDR1 is SGHKS and CDR2 is YYEKEE in the germline V gene (reference sequence). Trimming took off 1 base at V and 3 bases at J, with 5 bases between the two ends. CDR3 sequence reads: CASSLSSYEQYF. The CDR3 nucleotides read TGTGCCAGCAGCTTGTCCAGCTACGAGCAGTACTTC. Filled out from reference TRBV5-5 and TRBJ2-7, the complete variable domain reads DAGVTQSPTHLIKTRGQQVTLRCSPISGHKSVSWYQQVLGQGPQFIFQYYEKEERGRGNFPDRFSARQFPNYSSELNVNALLLGDSALYLCASSLSSYEQYFGPGTRLTVT.

This clone was seen only once. This chain uses TRBV11-2 with TRBJ2-7; D call uncertain. V was pared by 1 base and J by 6 bases, with 7 bases between. The CDR3 sequence is 12 residues long. The V gene's germline CDR1 is SGHAT and CDR2 FQNNGV. The CDR3 sequence: CASSLVYLEQYF. In DNA form, the CDR3 reads TGTGCCAGCAGCTTAGTTTATCTCGAGCAGTACTTC.